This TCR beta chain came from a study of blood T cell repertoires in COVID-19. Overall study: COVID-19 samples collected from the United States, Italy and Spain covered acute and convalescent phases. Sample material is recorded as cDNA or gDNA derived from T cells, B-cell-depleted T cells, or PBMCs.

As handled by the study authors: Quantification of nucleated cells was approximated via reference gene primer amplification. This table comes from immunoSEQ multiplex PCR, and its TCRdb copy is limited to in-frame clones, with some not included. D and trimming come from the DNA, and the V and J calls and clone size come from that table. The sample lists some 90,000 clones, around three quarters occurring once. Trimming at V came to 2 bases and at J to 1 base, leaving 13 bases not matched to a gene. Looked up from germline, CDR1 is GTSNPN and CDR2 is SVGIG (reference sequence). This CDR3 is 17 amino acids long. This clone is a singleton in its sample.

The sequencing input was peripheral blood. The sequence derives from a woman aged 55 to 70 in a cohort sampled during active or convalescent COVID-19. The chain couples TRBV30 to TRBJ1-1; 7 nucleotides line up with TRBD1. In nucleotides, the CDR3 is TGTGCCTGGAGTAGAGGGCCTTCCCCAGGGGGGAACACTGAAGCTTTCTTT. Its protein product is CAWSRGPSPGGNTEAFF.